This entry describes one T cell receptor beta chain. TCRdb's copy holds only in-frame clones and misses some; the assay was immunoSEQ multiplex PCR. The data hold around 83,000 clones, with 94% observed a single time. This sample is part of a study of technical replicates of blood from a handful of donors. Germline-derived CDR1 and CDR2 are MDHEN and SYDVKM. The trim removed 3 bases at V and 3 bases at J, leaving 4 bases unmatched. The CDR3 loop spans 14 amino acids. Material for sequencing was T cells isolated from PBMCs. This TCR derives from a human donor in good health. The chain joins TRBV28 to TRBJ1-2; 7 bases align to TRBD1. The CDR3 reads CASSFSTGDYGYTF. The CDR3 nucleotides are TGTGCCAGCAGTTTTTCCACAGGGGACTATGGCTACACCTTC.